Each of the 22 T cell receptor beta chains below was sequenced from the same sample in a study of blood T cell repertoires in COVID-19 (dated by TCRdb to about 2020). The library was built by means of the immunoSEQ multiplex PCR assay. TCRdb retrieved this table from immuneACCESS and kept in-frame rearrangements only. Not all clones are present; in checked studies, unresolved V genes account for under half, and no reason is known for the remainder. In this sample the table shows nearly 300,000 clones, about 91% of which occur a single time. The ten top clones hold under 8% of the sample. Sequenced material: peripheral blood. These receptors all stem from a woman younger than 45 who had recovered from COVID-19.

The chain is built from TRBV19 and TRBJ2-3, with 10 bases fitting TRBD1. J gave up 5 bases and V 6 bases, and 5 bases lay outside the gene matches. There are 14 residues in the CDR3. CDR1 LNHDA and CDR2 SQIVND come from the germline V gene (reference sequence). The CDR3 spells CASRDRGSRDTQYF. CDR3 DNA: TGTGCCAGTAGGGACAGGGGGTCTAGAGATACGCAGTATTTT.

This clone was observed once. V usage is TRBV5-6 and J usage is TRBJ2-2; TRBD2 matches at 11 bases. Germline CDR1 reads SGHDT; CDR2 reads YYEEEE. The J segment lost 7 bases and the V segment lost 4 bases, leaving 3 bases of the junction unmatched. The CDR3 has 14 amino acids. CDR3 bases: TGTGCCAGCAGCGCCGGGACTAGCGGCGGGGAGCTGTTTTTT. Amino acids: CASSAGTSGGELFF. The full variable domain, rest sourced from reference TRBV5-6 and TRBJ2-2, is DAGVTQSPTHLIKTRGQQVTLRCSPKSGHDTVSWYQQALGQGPQFIFQYYEEEERQRGNFPDRFSGHQFPNYSSELNVNALLLGDSALYLCASSAGTSGGELFFGEGSRLTVL.

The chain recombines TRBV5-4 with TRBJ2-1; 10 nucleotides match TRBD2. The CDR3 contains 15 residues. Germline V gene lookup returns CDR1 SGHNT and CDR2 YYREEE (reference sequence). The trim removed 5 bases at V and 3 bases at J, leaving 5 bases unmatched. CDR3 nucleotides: TGTGCCAGCAGGGGGACTAGCGTTGGCTACAATGAGCAGTTCTTC. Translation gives CASRGTSVGYNEQFF.

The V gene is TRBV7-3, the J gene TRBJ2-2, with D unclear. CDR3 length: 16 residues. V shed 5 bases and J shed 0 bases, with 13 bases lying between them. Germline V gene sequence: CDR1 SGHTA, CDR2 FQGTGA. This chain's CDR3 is CASSLQPTANTGELFF. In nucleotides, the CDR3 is TGTGCCAGCAGCCTACAGCCGACCGCGAACACCGGGGAGCTGTTTTTT.

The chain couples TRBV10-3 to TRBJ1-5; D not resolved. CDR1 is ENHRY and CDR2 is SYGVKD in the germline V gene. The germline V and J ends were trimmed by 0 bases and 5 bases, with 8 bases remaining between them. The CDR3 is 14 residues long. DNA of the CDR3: TGTGCCATCAGTGAGTCCTCGTCCGATCAGCCCCAGCATTTT. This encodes CAISESSSDQPQHF.

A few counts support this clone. CDR3 in DNA: TGTGCCACCAGTGAAGGAGGGACAGGGGACTATGGCTACACCTTC. Amino acid sequence: CATSEGGTGDYGYTF. V and J are TRBV24-1 and TRBJ1-2; 10 positions match TRBD1. Germline V CDR1 and CDR2: KGHDR, SFDVKD. The V segment lost 4 bases and the J segment 3 bases; nucleotides outside the gene matches: 4. The CDR3 is made up of 15 amino acids.

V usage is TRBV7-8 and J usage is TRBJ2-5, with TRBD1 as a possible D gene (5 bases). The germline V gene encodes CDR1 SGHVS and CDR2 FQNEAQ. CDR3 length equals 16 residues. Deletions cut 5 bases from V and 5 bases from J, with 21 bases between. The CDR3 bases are TGTGCCAGCAGCCGAGTTCAGGGTGGGCTGGGGGAGACCCAGTACTTC. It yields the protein CASSRVQGGLGETQYF.

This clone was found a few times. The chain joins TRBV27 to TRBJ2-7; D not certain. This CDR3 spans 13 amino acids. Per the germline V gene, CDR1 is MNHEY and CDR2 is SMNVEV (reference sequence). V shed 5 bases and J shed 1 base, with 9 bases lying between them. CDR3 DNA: TGTGCCAGCAGTGCAGTAATTTCCTACGAGCAGTACTTC. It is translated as CASSAVISYEQYF.

In nucleotides, the CDR3 is TGTGCCAGCAGTTTAGAGTGGGCGGGAATTGGGGGCTACACCTTC. It codes for CASSLEWAGIGGYTF. V is TRBV28 and J is TRBJ1-2, with D hard to call. This CDR3 contains 15 residues. The germline V and J ends were trimmed by 2 bases and 8 bases, with 18 bases remaining between them. Germline V gene sequence: CDR1 MDHEN, CDR2 SYDVKM.

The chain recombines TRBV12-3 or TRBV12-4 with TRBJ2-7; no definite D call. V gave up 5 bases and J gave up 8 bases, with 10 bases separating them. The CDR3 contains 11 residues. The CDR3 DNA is TGTGCCAGCAGTCTCAGGAAGAAGCAGTACTTC. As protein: CASSLRKKQYF.

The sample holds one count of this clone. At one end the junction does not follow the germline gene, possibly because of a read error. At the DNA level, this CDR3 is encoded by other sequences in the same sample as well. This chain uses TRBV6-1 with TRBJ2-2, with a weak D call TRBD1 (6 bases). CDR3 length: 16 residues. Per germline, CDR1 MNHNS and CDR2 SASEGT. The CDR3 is CASSEEQGSDAGELFF. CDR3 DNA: TGCGCCAGCAGTGAGGAACAGGGAAGTGACGCCGGGGAGCTGTTTTTT.

The CDR3 reads CASSLKRQGVTDTQYF. The CDR3 coding sequence is TGCGCCAGCAGCTTGAAGCGACAGGGGGTCACAGATACGCAGTATTTT. V usage is TRBV5-1 and J usage is TRBJ2-3; 9 bases line up with TRBD1. Unmatched junction bases numbered 5, after V lost 1 base and J lost 2 bases. Germline V gene lookup returns CDR1 SGHRS and CDR2 YFSETQ. The CDR3 is 16 residues long.

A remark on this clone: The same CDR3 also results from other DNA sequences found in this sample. This CDR3 is CASSSTGNYGYTF. The CDR3 DNA follows: TGCGCCAGCAGCTCTACAGGGAACTATGGCTACACCTTC. This rearrangement joins TRBV5-1 to TRBJ1-2, with D possibly being TRBD1 (6 bases). Trimming pared 3 bases from V and 2 bases from J, leaving 8 bases between. This CDR3 has 13 residues. The germline V gene encodes CDR1 SGHRS and CDR2 YFSETQ.

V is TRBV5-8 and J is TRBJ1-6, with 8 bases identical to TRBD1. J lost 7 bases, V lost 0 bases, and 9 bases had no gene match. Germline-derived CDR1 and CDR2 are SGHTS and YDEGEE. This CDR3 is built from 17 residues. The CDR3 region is CASSLDAGTGENSPLHF. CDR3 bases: TGTGCCAGCAGCTTGGATGCCGGGACAGGAGAAAATTCACCCCTCCACTTT.

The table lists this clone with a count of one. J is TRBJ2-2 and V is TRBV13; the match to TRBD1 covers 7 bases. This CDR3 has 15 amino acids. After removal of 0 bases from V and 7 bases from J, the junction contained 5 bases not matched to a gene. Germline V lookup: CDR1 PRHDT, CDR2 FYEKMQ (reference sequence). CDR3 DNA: TGTGCCAGCAGCTTAGGGGGACAGAAAATCGGGGAGCTGTTTTTT. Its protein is CASSLGGQKIGELFF.

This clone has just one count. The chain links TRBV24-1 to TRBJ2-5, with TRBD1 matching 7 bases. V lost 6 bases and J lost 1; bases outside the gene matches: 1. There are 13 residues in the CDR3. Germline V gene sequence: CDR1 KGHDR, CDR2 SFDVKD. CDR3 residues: CATSTGAQETQYF. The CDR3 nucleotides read TGTGCCACCAGTACAGGGGCCCAAGAGACCCAGTACTTC.

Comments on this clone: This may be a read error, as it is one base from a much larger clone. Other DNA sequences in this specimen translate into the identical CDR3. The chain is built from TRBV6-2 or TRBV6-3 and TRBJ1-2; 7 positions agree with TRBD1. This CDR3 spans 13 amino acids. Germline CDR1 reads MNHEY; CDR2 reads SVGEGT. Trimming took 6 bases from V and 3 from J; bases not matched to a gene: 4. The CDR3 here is CASSDRADYGYTF. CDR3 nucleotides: TGTGCCAGCAGCGACAGGGCGGACTATGGCTACACCTTC.

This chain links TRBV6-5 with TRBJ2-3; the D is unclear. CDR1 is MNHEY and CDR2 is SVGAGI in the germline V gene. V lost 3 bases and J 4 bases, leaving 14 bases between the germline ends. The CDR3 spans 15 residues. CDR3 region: CASSYSSPWPDTQYF. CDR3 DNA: TGTGCCAGCAGTTATTCCTCCCCCTGGCCAGATACGCAGTATTTT.

The CDR3 sequence: CASSEKGGGETQYF. In nucleotides, the CDR3 is TGTGCCAGCAGTGAAAAGGGCGGCGGGGAGACCCAGTACTTC. This chain uses TRBV2 with TRBJ2-5; tentative D call: TRBD2 (5 bases). The germline V gene encodes CDR1 SNHLY and CDR2 FYNNEI. This CDR3 is 14 amino acids long. Trimming took 2 bases from V and 5 from J, leaving 12 bases between them.

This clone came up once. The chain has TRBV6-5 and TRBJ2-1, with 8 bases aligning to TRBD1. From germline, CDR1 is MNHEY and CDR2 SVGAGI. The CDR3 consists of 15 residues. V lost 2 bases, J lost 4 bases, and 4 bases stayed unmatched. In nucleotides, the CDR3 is TGTGCCAGCAGTTACCTAGGGACAGGATACAATGAGCAGTTCTTC. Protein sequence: CASSYLGTGYNEQFF.

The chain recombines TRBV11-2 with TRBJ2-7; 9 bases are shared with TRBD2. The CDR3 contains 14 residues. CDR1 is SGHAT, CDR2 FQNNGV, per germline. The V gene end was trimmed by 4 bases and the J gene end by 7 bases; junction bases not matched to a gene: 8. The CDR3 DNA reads TGTGCCAGCAGCTACCAGCGGGGGGCTGAAGAGCAGTACTTC. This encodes CASSYQRGAEEQYF.

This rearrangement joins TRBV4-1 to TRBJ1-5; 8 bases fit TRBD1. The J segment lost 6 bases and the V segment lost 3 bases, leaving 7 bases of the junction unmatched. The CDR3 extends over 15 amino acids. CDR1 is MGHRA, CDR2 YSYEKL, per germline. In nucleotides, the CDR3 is TGCGCCAGCAGCCATGGACAGGGAGGCGCTCAGCCCCAGCATTTT. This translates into CASSHGQGGAQPQHF.